Sequencing of this T cell receptor (beta chain) was carried out in a study of blood T cells in healthy people across ages. Combining a sample-barcoded 5' primer with a J-beta primer mix, a second PCR ran for about 7 to 11 cycles. TCRdb re-derived calls from the 5' RACE reads in MiXCR, one entry per CDR3 protein. The sample lists 550,000 to 650,000 distinct CDR3 sequences, 25% to 35% occurring once. PBMCs numbering at least 6 million were isolated per sample. Study-wide results and caveats: Correlation between TCR beta diversity and naive T cell percentage was strong. The fall in TCR beta diversity per million T cells was roughly linear with age.

This clonotype was seen ten or more times. Antigen specificity is unknown. The receptor comes from a woman aged 80 or over in good health. The specimen sequenced was blood.

The CDR3 here is CASSQRGFRRYDRINNEQFF. The CDR3 DNA is TGTGCCAGCAGCCAGAGGGGTTTTAGGCGCTACGACAGGATAAACAATGAGCAGTTCTTC. The chain uses TRBV7-2 and TRBJ2-1, with D perhaps matching TRBD1 (6 bases). The germline CDR1 and CDR2 sequences are SGHTA and FQGNSA. V dropped 5 bases and J dropped 5 bases, with 31 bases sitting between them. The CDR3 length is 20 residues.